The 32 T cell receptor beta chains listed next were all sequenced from one sample in a study of T cell clones after liver transplantation (dated by TCRdb to the late 2010s). Library prep was done by the immunoSEQ multiplex PCR assay. TCRdb took this table from immuneACCESS and kept in-frame rearrangements with V and J called. Such tables lack part of the clones; where checked against another copy, unresolved V genes explain under half of the gap, and the rest is unexplained. For this sample the table gives some 80,000 clones, of which about 82% were detected only once. The top ten clonotypes cover under 0.6% of the sample. Specimen: CD4+ T cells from blood, collected 45 to 46 months after liver transplant. These TCRs come from a human patient who received a liver transplant. After transplantation, some T cells may belong to the graft donor instead of the recipient.

The CDR3 nucleotides are TGTGCCAGCAGCTTAGTAGGGGGCAGAGAAAAACTGTTTTTT. Protein product: CASSLVGGREKLFF. The rearrangement joins TRBV7-2 to TRBJ1-4; 7 positions match TRBD1. This CDR3 has 14 residues. The germline gives CDR1 SGHTA, CDR2 FQGNSA. Trimming cost V 1 base and J 8 bases; bases outside gene matches: 4.

The rearrangement links TRBV4-2 to TRBJ2-2; D unclear. Trimming stripped 0 bases from V and 6 bases from J, with 17 bases between. The CDR3 spans 17 residues. Germline V CDR1 and CDR2: LGHNA, YNFKEQ. DNA for the CDR3: TGTGCCAGCAGCCAAGACCAAGGCTCGGCCTTTGCCGGGGAGCTGTTTTTT. It is translated as CASSQDQGSAFAGELFF.

This clone was counted a few times. The rearrangement joins TRBV13 to TRBJ1-2; D unclear. CDR1 and CDR2 from the germline V gene are PRHDT and FYEKMQ (reference sequence). V lost 5 bases, J lost 7 bases, and 11 bases lay in between. The CDR3 has 12 residues. The CDR3 coding sequence is TGTGCCAGCAGCGCTGAAAGGATTGGCTACACCTTC. Translated: CASSAERIGYTF.

This clone has only one observation. The gene calls are TRBV28 and TRBJ1-1, with TRBD1 matching 7 bases. The CDR3 is made up of 15 amino acids. The germline gives CDR1 MDHEN, CDR2 SYDVKM. The ends lost 6 bases at V and 5 bases at J; junction bases unmatched: 12. The CDR3 DNA is TGTGCCAGCAGCCACAGCGGCTCAGGGGGGACTGAAGCTTTCTTT. Translation gives CASSHSGSGGTEAFF.

The chain joins TRBV28 to TRBJ2-3, with TRBD1 identical over 9 bases. Germline CDR1 is MDHEN and CDR2 is SYDVKM. CDR3 length: 15 residues. After removal of 6 bases from V and 6 bases from J, the junction contained 10 bases not matched to a gene. CDR3: CASRPSGTGMDTQYF. CDR3 coding DNA: TGTGCCAGCAGGCCCTCTGGGACAGGGATGGATACGCAGTATTTT.

The V call is TRBV30, the J call TRBJ2-1, with D perhaps TRBD2 (6 bases). This CDR3 has 10 amino acids. CDR1 and CDR2 from the germline V gene are GTSNPN and SVGIG (reference sequence). The CDR3 region has the DNA TGTGCTTGCGGGGTAAATGAGCAGTTCTTC. It specifies CACGVNEQFF.

This rearrangement joins TRBV5-1 to TRBJ2-2, with D hard to call. This CDR3 region has 14 residues. V dropped 4 bases and J dropped 1 base, with 8 bases sitting between them. The germline V gene encodes CDR1 SGHRS and CDR2 YFSETQ. CDR3 DNA sequence: TGCGCCAGCAGCGGCTTGAGGAACACCGGGGAGCTGTTTTTT. Encoded protein: CASSGLRNTGELFF.

The CDR3 DNA follows: TGTGCCAGCAGCTTCCTCCAATACGAGCAGTACTTC. Amino acids: CASSFLQYEQYF. The chain carries TRBV7-9 and TRBJ2-7; unclear D gene. V was shortened by 3 bases and J by 4 bases, with 7 bases between the two germline ends. The CDR3 runs 12 residues. Germline values: CDR1 SEHNR, CDR2 FQNEAQ (reference sequence).

This clone was picked up one time. The chain combines TRBV6-5 with TRBJ1-4; D is undetermined. The CDR3 runs 13 residues. Deletions cut 5 bases from V and 6 bases from J, with 10 bases between. Per germline, CDR1 MNHEY and CDR2 SVGAGI. The CDR3 loop is CASSRKPDEKLFF. The CDR3 DNA follows: TGTGCCAGCAGTCGGAAGCCGGATGAAAAACTGTTTTTT.

The gene calls are TRBV9 and TRBJ2-1; D is ambiguous. The CDR3 has 15 amino acids. From germline, CDR1 is SGDLS and CDR2 YYNGEE. V was clipped by 3 bases and J by 0 bases, with 10 bases between them. CDR3 DNA: TGTGCCAGCAGCGCCTTGTTGGCCTCCTACAATGAGCAGTTCTTC. As protein: CASSALLASYNEQFF.

The V call is TRBV5-6, the J call TRBJ2-5, with unresolved D. The germline V gene has CDR1 SGHDT and CDR2 YYEEEE. Trimming took off 2 bases at V and 1 base at J, with 6 bases between the two ends. The CDR3 length is 13 residues. This CDR3 is CASSFGLQETQYF. For the CDR3, the DNA is TGTGCCAGCAGCTTTGGCCTCCAAGAGACCCAGTACTTC.

V and J are TRBV4-1 and TRBJ2-7; 11 bases map to TRBD2. The CDR3 contains 16 residues. Unmatched junction bases numbered 8, after V lost 5 bases and J lost 2 bases. Germline CDR1 and CDR2: MGHRA and YSYEKL. CDR3 sequence (DNA): TGCGCCAGCAGCTCGCTAGGGACTAGCGGTCCCTACGAGCAGTACTTC. Protein: CASSSLGTSGPYEQYF.

The genes are TRBV30 and TRBJ1-2; 7 nucleotides line up with TRBD1. Germline CDR1 and CDR2: GTSNPN and SVGIG (reference sequence). V dropped 7 bases and J dropped 3; count of bases not matched to a gene: 14. The length of the CDR3 is 15 residues. CDR3 sequence: CASPAGPGGDYGYTF. The DNA for the CDR3 is TGTGCCTCCCCTGCCGGTCCAGGGGGTGACTATGGCTACACCTTC.

The chain couples TRBV2 to TRBJ2-2, with 9 bases lining up with TRBD1. The ends lost 1 base at V and 4 bases at J; junction bases unmatched: 1. This CDR3 is 15 amino acids long. Germline assignment: CDR1 SNHLY and CDR2 FYNNEI. The CDR3 loop reads CASSEGTGVTGELFF. CDR3 DNA: TGTGCCAGCAGTGAAGGGACAGGGGTCACCGGGGAGCTGTTTTTT.

The V call is TRBV6-6, the J call TRBJ2-7; unclear D gene. The CDR3 spans 14 residues. Germline CDR1 MNHNY, CDR2 SVGAGI (reference sequence). Trimming shortened V by 5 bases and J by 5 bases, and 16 bases separated the two germline ends. The CDR3 loop reads CASSRRGPLNEQYF. For the CDR3, the DNA is TGTGCCAGCAGTCGACGAGGACCCCTCAACGAGCAGTACTTC.

The gene calls are TRBV5-4 and TRBJ2-3; 10 nucleotides match TRBD2. Trimming took 0 bases from V and 2 from J; bases not matched to a gene: 3. Germline V gene data show CDR1 as SGHNT and CDR2 as YYREEE (reference sequence). The CDR3 consists of 16 residues. The CDR3 is CASSLGLAGVTDTQYF. In nucleotides, the CDR3 is TGTGCCAGCAGCTTGGGACTAGCGGGCGTCACAGATACGCAGTATTTT.

This clone was observed a handful of times. The chain uses TRBV18 and TRBJ1-1; 12 nucleotides line up with TRBD1. CDR1 is KGHSH and CDR2 is LQKENI in the germline V gene. The ends lost 1 base at V and 0 bases at J; junction bases unmatched: 18. The CDR3 loop spans 22 amino acids. The chain's CDR3 is CASSPLNLGQGASPPLNTEAFF. The CDR3, as DNA: TGTGCCAGCTCACCACTCAATTTGGGACAGGGGGCCTCACCTCCCTTGAACACTGAAGCTTTCTTT.

The V gene is TRBV5-4, the J gene TRBJ2-1, with 9 bases aligning to TRBD1. Germline values: CDR1 SGHNT, CDR2 YYREEE (reference sequence). V lost 6 bases to trimming and J lost 6 bases; unmatched junction nucleotides: 10. The CDR3 consists of 15 residues. Written as DNA, the CDR3 is TGTGCCAGCACCAATTCGCAGACAGGGGGCAATGAGCAGTTCTTC. It is translated as CASTNSQTGGNEQFF.

Note on this clone: At one boundary the junction diverges from the germline segment, which might be a read error. The chain carries TRBV5-8 and TRBJ1-1, with unresolved D. CDR3 length: 15 amino acids. Germline CDR1 is SGHTS and CDR2 is YDEGEE. The CDR3 DNA follows: TGTACCAGCAGCCCCCGGCGCAGGATGAACACTGAAGCTTTCTTT. This codes for CTSSPRRRMNTEAFF.

This rearrangement joins TRBV9 to TRBJ2-7; 7 nucleotides line up with TRBD1. Trimming at V came to 4 bases and at J to 6 bases, leaving 10 bases not matched to a gene. Germline CDR1 SGDLS, CDR2 YYNGEE. This CDR3 has 14 amino acids. The CDR3 reads CASSTRQGSGEQYF. The CDR3 bases are TGTGCCAGCAGCACCCGACAGGGTTCCGGCGAGCAGTACTTC.

This chain connects TRBV19 to TRBJ2-4, with D perhaps matching TRBD2 (5 bases). The CDR3 is 16 amino acids. Germline V gene sequence: CDR1 LNHDA, CDR2 SQIVND (reference sequence). V gave up 8 bases and J gave up 0 bases, with 17 bases separating them. CDR3 protein: CASATLGPLAKNIQYF. The CDR3 coding sequence is TGTGCCAGTGCTACACTAGGCCCCTTAGCCAAAAACATTCAGTACTTC.

This clone was detected once. In DNA, the CDR3 is TGTGCCAGCAGCTCTACAAGCATGAACACTGAAGCTTTCTTT. Its protein product is CASSSTSMNTEAFF. This chain links TRBV5-4 with TRBJ1-1; D unclear. CDR3 size: 14 residues. The germline V gene encodes CDR1 SGHNT and CDR2 YYREEE (reference sequence). V lost 3 bases, J lost 0 bases, and 9 bases lay in between.

The V and J genes are TRBV15 and TRBJ2-2; TRBD1 aligns across 7 bases. CDR3 length equals 15 residues. Germline-derived CDR1 and CDR2 are LNHNV and YYDKDF (reference sequence). The J segment lost 4 bases and the V segment lost 8 bases, leaving 10 bases of the junction unmatched. The CDR3 DNA sequence: TGTGCCACCTTCACCGGGACAGCCTCCACCGGGGAGCTGTTTTTT. It is translated as CATFTGTASTGELFF.

This clone was picked up one time. This rearrangement joins TRBV5-1 to TRBJ1-5; 8 nucleotides agree with TRBD1. The CDR3 totals 13 residues. The germline V gene has CDR1 SGHRS and CDR2 YFSETQ. V lost 5 bases to trimming and J lost 5 bases; unmatched junction nucleotides: 3. CDR3 DNA: TGCGCCAGCAGTCTACAGGGGGATCAGCCCCAGCATTTT. This codes for CASSLQGDQPQHF.

This clone was counted once. This chain connects TRBV28 to TRBJ2-2; the D gene is possibly TRBD2 (6 bases). V lost 0 bases to trimming and J lost 5 bases, with 7 bases between them. CDR1 MDHEN and CDR2 SYDVKM come from the germline V gene. The CDR3 runs 14 residues. The CDR3 region is CASSLWGRTGELFF. CDR3 coding DNA: TGTGCCAGCAGTTTATGGGGGAGGACCGGGGAGCTGTTTTTT.

This chain connects TRBV28 to TRBJ2-7; D is unresolved. Germline values: CDR1 MDHEN, CDR2 SYDVKM. The CDR3 length is 14 residues. V was pared by 1 base and J by 5 bases, with 12 bases between. The CDR3 loop reads CASSLLWVSNEQYF. The DNA for the CDR3 is TGTGCCAGCAGTTTATTATGGGTTTCGAACGAGCAGTACTTC.

This clone was found a few times. The V and J genes are TRBV28 and TRBJ2-4; a weak D match, TRBD1 (6 bases). Germline assignment: CDR1 MDHEN and CDR2 SYDVKM. The CDR3 is 15 amino acids. V was clipped by 3 bases and J by 6 bases, with 15 bases between them. CDR3 sequence reads: CASSLGAGLSNIQYF. The CDR3 DNA reads as TGTGCCAGCAGTTTGGGGGCAGGGCTATCAAACATTCAGTACTTC.

The gene calls are TRBV28 and TRBJ2-1; TRBD2 might be the D (6 bases). V was shortened by 8 bases and J by 4 bases, with 6 bases between the two germline ends. Germline CDR1 reads MDHEN; CDR2 reads SYDVKM. The CDR3 is 11 residues long. The CDR3 sequence is CASGGYNEQFF. The CDR3 coding sequence is TGTGCCAGCGGGGGGTACAATGAGCAGTTCTTC.

The chain uses TRBV19 and TRBJ1-3; D uncertain. The CDR3 has 12 amino acids. The V end lost 9 bases, the J end lost 4 bases, and 10 bases lay between the germline ends. CDR1 is LNHDA, CDR2 SQIVND, per germline (reference sequence). For the CDR3, the DNA is TGTGCCAGCCAGAACCGAGGAAACACCATATATTTT. Its translation: CASQNRGNTIYF.

J is TRBJ2-7 and V is TRBV19, with a tentative D call TRBD1 (6 bases). V lost 3 bases, J lost 6 bases, and 12 bases lay in between. The CDR3 spans 13 residues. CDR1 and CDR2 from the germline V gene are LNHDA and SQIVND (reference sequence). CDR3 region: CASSIRGTSEQYF. The DNA of the CDR3 is TGTGCCAGTAGTATTAGGGGGACCTCCGAGCAGTACTTC.

The chain combines TRBV27 with TRBJ2-7; weak D call: TRBD2 (6 bases). Trimming removed 11 bases at V and 0 bases at J, with 14 bases between. This CDR3 contains 13 residues. CDR1 is MNHEY, CDR2 SMNVEV, per germline (reference sequence). The CDR3: CASGLPYSYEQYF. In DNA, the CDR3 is TGTGCCTCAGGACTACCCTACTCCTACGAGCAGTACTTC.

The V and J genes are TRBV29-1 and TRBJ2-7; the D is unclear. The CDR3 totals 11 residues. The V gene lost 4 bases and the J gene lost 3 bases, with 7 bases spanning the gap. Germline V gene data show CDR1 as SQVTM and CDR2 as ANQGSEA. CDR3 DNA sequence: TGCAGCGTTGGGCGTATCTACGAGCAGTACTTC. This sequence encodes CSVGRIYEQYF.